The rows below give T cell receptor beta chains drawn from one sample of a study of blood T cells in healthy people across ages. Via MiXCR, TCRdb re-called the 5' RACE reads, giving one row per CDR3 protein. This sample carries 2 million or so distinct CDR3 sequences, about 49% of them seen once, and the ten largest clones take over 2%. The source material was blood. These receptors originate from a woman between 40 and 55 years old in good health. The CDR3 runs from the conserved cysteine through the conserved F or W. The D gene is left open where the match is weak. The size field is filled for only some rows; it gives once, few, many or a size class.

v_gene	abundance	d_gene	j_gene	CDR3nt	CDR3aa
TRBV7-2	-	-	TRBJ2-7	TGTGCCAGCAGCCGAAGCGGACAGACCTACGAGCAGTACTTC	CASSRSGQTYEQYF
TRBV27	once	-	TRBJ2-1	TGTGCCAGCAGTGTTATAGGGATCTACAATGAGCAGTTCTTC	CASSVIGIYNEQFF
TRBV4-3	few	-	TRBJ1-6	TGCGCCAGCAGCCAAGAGACCCCACGGGATTCACCCCTCCACTTT	CASSQETPRDSPLHF
TRBV7-2	many	TRBD1	TRBJ1-2	TGTGCCAGCAGTCCGACAGGGGGCTATGGCTACACCTTC	CASSPTGGYGYTF
TRBV29-1	-	-	TRBJ1-4	TGCAGCGTTGTAGGGGGGTCTTATAATGAAAAACTGTTTTTT	CSVVGGSYNEKLFF
TRBV11-2	-	-	TRBJ2-6	TGTGCCAGCAGCTTAGTCCCTCGCCACAGTGTCTCTGGGGCCAACGTCCTGACTTTC	CASSLVPRHSVSGANVLTF
TRBV7-3	-	-	TRBJ2-2	TGTGCCAGCAGCTTAACTCACTTATCGTCCGGGGAGCTGTTTTTT	CASSLTHLSSGELFF
TRBV7-3	-	TRBD1	TRBJ2-6	TGTGCCAGCAGTTCCGGGACAGGGATTGGGGCCAACGTCCTGACTTTC	CASSSGTGIGANVLTF
TRBV6-2/TRBV6-3	-	TRBD1	TRBJ1-2	TGTGCCAGCAGCGGGACAGTCGTTGACTATGGCTACACCTTC	CASSGTVVDYGYTF
TRBV20-1	-	TRBD1	TRBJ1-2	TGCAGTGCTACCCTCATACAGGGGAACGGCTACACCTTC	CSATLIQGNGYTF
TRBV6-6	few	TRBD1	TRBJ1-1	TGTGCCAGCAGTTCACCTTCGACAGGGGCTTTCTTT	CASSSPSTGAFF
TRBV5-1	few	TRBD1	TRBJ2-3	TGCGCCAGCAGCTTGGCGGGGACAGGGATAGATACGCAGTATTTT	CASSLAGTGIDTQYF
TRBV10-3	-	-	TRBJ2-5	TGTGCCATCAGTCAGGGGCTCCAAGAGACCCAGTACTTC	CAISQGLQETQYF
TRBV4-3	-	TRBD1	TRBJ2-5	TGCGCCAGCAGCTCCCGCTTCGACAGGGGGGATGAGACCCAGTACTTC	CASSSRFDRGDETQYF
TRBV20-1	-	-	TRBJ2-3	TGCAGTGCTAGAGAACAGACTAGCACAGATACGCAGTATTTT	CSAREQTSTDTQYF
TRBV4-3	few	-	TRBJ2-1	TGCGCCAGCAGCCAAGTGCCTTGGGGCAATGAGCAGTTCTTC	CASSQVPWGNEQFF
TRBV7-2	-	-	TRBJ2-6	TGTGCCAGCAGCTTAGACGGCAGGTCTCTGACTGGGGCCAACGTCCTGACTTTC	CASSLDGRSLTGANVLTF
TRBV20-1	-	TRBD2	TRBJ2-5	TGCAGTGCTACCGGACTAGCGGGGGGCTTGAAGACCCAGTACTTC	CSATGLAGGLKTQYF
TRBV4-1	-	-	TRBJ2-7	TGCGCCGGCAGCCCCTCCTTTCGCAGTTTCGAGGAGCAGTACTTC	CAGSPSFRSFEEQYF
TRBV7-2	few	-	TRBJ2-5	TGTGCCAGCAGCTTAGCGAGGGCGGGGCCCCAAGAGACCCAGTACTTC	CASSLARAGPQETQYF
TRBV7-2	-	-	TRBJ1-6	TGTGCCAGCAGCTTTAGGGATTTGAAGAATTCACCCCTCCACTTT	CASSFRDLKNSPLHF
TRBV3-1	-	TRBD1	TRBJ1-2	TGTGCCAGCAGGCAACAGGGGGCGAATCCCTATGGCTACACCTTC	CASRQQGANPYGYTF
TRBV28	few	-	TRBJ2-1	TGTGCCAGCAGTTTAGGGGGCGGGACGGTATACAATGAGCAGTTCTTC	CASSLGGGTVYNEQFF
TRBV7-9	-	TRBD1	TRBJ1-1	TGTGCCAGCAGCTTTAAGCGGGACAGGGGGAACACTGAAGCTTTCTTT	CASSFKRDRGNTEAFF
TRBV19	few	-	TRBJ2-7	TGTGCCAGTGGCCCCACACCTGGACGGACCGAAAGCTCCTACGAGCAGTACTTC	CASGPTPGRTESSYEQYF
TRBV18	-	-	TRBJ2-7	TGTGCCAGCAGTCCGAATCGTGCCTACGAGCAGTACTTC	CASSPNRAYEQYF
TRBV20-1	-	-	TRBJ2-5	TGCAGTGCTAGAGGCCCCCTCCGACGACCCTCCGAGACCCAGTACTTC	CSARGPLRRPSETQYF
TRBV6-5	-	TRBD2	TRBJ2-3	TGTGCCAGCAGGGAGACGGCGGGGGGGCATCGTACGCAGTATTTT	CASRETAGGHRTQYF
TRBV7-2	-	TRBD1	TRBJ1-2	TGTACCAGCAGCTTAGCAGGAAGGGACAGAGTCGGCTACACCTTC	CTSSLAGRDRVGYTF
TRBV12-3/TRBV12-4	many	-	TRBJ2-7	TGTGCCAGCAGTCGACTAGACTCCTACGAGCAGTACTTC	CASSRLDSYEQYF
TRBV20-1	-	-	TRBJ2-6	TGCAGTGCTAGAGATCCGTCTGGGGCCAACGTCCTGACTTTC	CSARDPSGANVLTF
TRBV7-6	few	-	TRBJ2-5	TGTGCCAGCAGCGACCCGATAAGGGGCTCTCAAGAGACCCAGTACTTC	CASSDPIRGSQETQYF
TRBV9	-	TRBD2	TRBJ2-5	TGTGCCAGCAGCCCCCGTCCGGGAGGGACCGAGACCCAGTACTTC	CASSPRPGGTETQYF
TRBV5-1	-	TRBD1	TRBJ1-2	TGCGCCAGCAGCCCAGGCGGGACAGGGGGCGGCTACACCTTC	CASSPGGTGGGYTF
TRBV12-3/TRBV12-4	few	-	TRBJ2-3	TGTGCCAGCAGTTTTTCTCTTAGCACAGATACGCAGTATTTT	CASSFSLSTDTQYF
TRBV28	-	TRBD2	TRBJ2-1	TGTGCCAGCAGTTTCTTTAGCGGGGGGCTAAACAATGAGCAGTTCTTC	CASSFFSGGLNNEQFF
TRBV5-1	-	-	TRBJ2-4	TGCGCCAGCAGCTTGGCCGGCTGGGTGGAAGGGGGCATTCAGTACTTC	CASSLAGWVEGGIQYF
TRBV5-1	many	TRBD1	TRBJ2-7	TGTGCCAGCAGCCGGGACAGGGCCTACGAGCAGTACTTC	CASSRDRAYEQYF
TRBV7-2	-	-	TRBJ1-1	TGTGCCAGCAGCTTCGGGGCAGGACCTGAAGCTTTCTTT	CASSFGAGPEAFF
TRBV28	-	TRBD1	TRBJ2-5	TGTGTCGTTAGGACAGGGGAGGGGAAGACCCAGTACTTC	CVVRTGEGKTQYF
TRBV27	-	TRBD1	TRBJ2-5	TGTGCCAGCAGCCGACAGGGCTATACAGAGACCCAGTACTTC	CASSRQGYTETQYF
TRBV20-1	few	TRBD1	TRBJ2-3	TGCAGTGCTGCCGACAGGGGGTTCACAGATACGCAGTATTTT	CSAADRGFTDTQYF
TRBV5-1	-	TRBD1	TRBJ2-1	TGCGCCAGCAGTCCAAGCCCTCGGACAGGTTTCTACAATGAGCAGTTCTTC	CASSPSPRTGFYNEQFF
TRBV27	few	TRBD1	TRBJ1-2	TGTGCCAGCAGTTTCAGGACAGGGTTTGGCTACACCTTC	CASSFRTGFGYTF
TRBV27	-	-	TRBJ1-2	TGTGCCAGCAGCCCGGGAATTACCTATGGCTACACCTTC	CASSPGITYGYTF
TRBV11-3	-	-	TRBJ2-5	TGTGCCAGCAGCCCGGGCGGGCAGTTTAAGACCCAGTACTTC	CASSPGGQFKTQYF
TRBV12-3/TRBV12-4	-	TRBD1	TRBJ1-4	TGTGCCAGCAGTTGGGGACAGGGGAGTAATGAAAAACTGTTTTTT	CASSWGQGSNEKLFF
TRBV15	-	-	TRBJ2-1	TGTGCCACCAGCACCGGGATTCGGGCGGGCTCTCGGAACAATGAGCAGTTCTTC	CATSTGIRAGSRNNEQFF
TRBV28	-	TRBD1	TRBJ1-5	TGTGCCGGCAGTTCCCCAGACAGGGGAGATCAGCCCCAGCATTTT	CAGSSPDRGDQPQHF
TRBV7-2	-	TRBD2	TRBJ2-2	TGTGCCAGCAGCTCGGGACTAGCGGGGGGTAGCGGGGAGCTGTTTTTT	CASSSGLAGGSGELFF
TRBV7-3	-	TRBD1	TRBJ2-3	TGTGCCAGCAGCTTAGAGGGGGCAGATACGCGGTATTTT	CASSLEGADTRYF
TRBV12-3/TRBV12-4	many	-	TRBJ1-2	TGTGCCAGCAGCTTAGGGTCGGTCTATGGCTACACCTTC	CASSLGSVYGYTF
TRBV4-3	few	-	TRBJ2-3	TGCGCCAGCAGCCAAGATGTTCTCACAGATACGCAGTATTTT	CASSQDVLTDTQYF
TRBV29-1	-	-	TRBJ2-7	TGCAGCGTTGAAGATCAGGGCCACGAGCAGTACTTC	CSVEDQGHEQYF
TRBV3-1	-	-	TRBJ2-3	TGTGCCAGCAGCCTCCTTGGTGGGGCCGTAGATACGCAGTATTTT	CASSLLGGAVDTQYF
TRBV4-2	-	-	TRBJ2-7	TGTGCCAGCAGCCAAGGGATTGGGTCCTACGAGCAGTACTTC	CASSQGIGSYEQYF
TRBV10-3	-	-	TRBJ1-2	TGTGCCATCAGTGACCCTCGGGCTGAGTTTAACTATGGCTACACCTTC	CAISDPRAEFNYGYTF